This TCR beta chain was recorded in a study of human CD8 memory T cell subsets. On this clonotype: Its antigen is unidentified.

With exhausted-like traits, TPEX cells were early memory CD8+ T cells that were CCR7+ PD-1+ TIGIT+. Enrichment for total CD8+ T cells was performed by negative magnetic separation. Extraction drew RNA from duplicate vials of approximately 150,000 sorted CD8+ T cells for each subset. The CDR3 length is 16 residues. CDR1 is DFQATT, CDR2 SNEGSKA, per germline (reference sequence). A UMI-labeled 5' RACE approach was the method that produced the TCR beta libraries. Following a re-call of the 5' RACE reads, TCRdb has one entry per CDR3 protein and lacks DNA. The clone table shows about 8,800 distinct CDR3 sequences, with the ten largest holding about 15%. Regarding the study as a whole: Stem-like memory T cell repertoires barely overlapped those of precursor exhausted T cells. Chao1 estimates suggested stem-like memory T cells exceeded precursor exhausted T cells in diversity.

The clonotype was recovered from a human donor in good health. The sample comprised CD8+ T cells from PBMCs. The chain combines TRBV20-1 with TRBJ1-4. CDR3 residues: CSARDLRKSTNEKLFF.